What follows are 31 T cell receptor beta chains derived from one specimen sequenced in a study of T cells in Graves' hyperthyroidism and ophthalmopathy. TCR beta CDR3 region amplification was performed from RNA transcripts. First-round RT-PCR with HTBI primers amplified the TCR CDR3 region. TCRdb reanalysed the multiplex PCR reads using MiXCR and keeps one entry per CDR3 protein. This sample has 250,000 to 300,000 distinct CDR3 sequences; approximately 14% occur once, and the top ten carry roughly 14%. Sample: blood. The receptors shown here come from a woman aged 40 to 49 with Graves' hyperthyroidism that later progressed to Graves' ophthalmopathy.

This clonotype has ten or more counts. The chain joins TRBV18 to TRBJ2-3; no firm D call. Germline CDR1 KGHSH, CDR2 LQKENI. Trimming cost V 4 bases and J 1 base, with 15 bases left between them. CDR3 size: 16 residues. Here the CDR3 reads CASSHRFQEGTDTQYF. The DNA for the CDR3 is TGTGCCAGCTCACACCGGTTTCAGGAAGGCACAGATACGCAGTATTTT. The complete variable domain, with remaining parts taken from reference TRBV18 and TRBJ2-3, reads NAGVMQNPRHLVRRRGQEARLRCSPMKGHSHVYWYRQLPEEGLKFMVYLQKENIIDESGMPKERFSAEFPKEGPSILRIQQVVRGDSAAYFCASSHRFQEGTDTQYFGPGTRLTVL.

This clonotype was detected only a few times. The chain has TRBV4-1 and TRBJ2-2, with a weak D call TRBD2 (7 bases). This CDR3 spans 15 amino acids. Germline assignment: CDR1 MGHRA and CDR2 YSYEKL. V was shortened by 2 bases and J by 6 bases, with 13 bases between the two germline ends. The CDR3 coding sequence is TGCGCCAGCAGCCAACTGGGGGGGGCACCCGGGGAGCTGTTTTTT. This translates into CASSQLGGAPGELFF.

To note about this clonotype: A much larger clone sits a single nucleotide away, making a read error possible. The chain links TRBV10-3 to TRBJ1-1; D call uncertain. The CDR3 runs 13 residues. CDR1 ENHRY and CDR2 SYGVKD come from the germline V gene. With 4 bases removed from V and 2 bases from J, the gap between germline ends came to 8 bases. The CDR3 here is CAISGSLNTEAFF. DNA of the CDR3: TGTGCCATCAGTGGTTCCCTTAACACTGAAGCTTTCTTT.

This clonotype appeared many times. V and J are TRBV30 and TRBJ1-4; no definite D call. Trimming left V 3 bases short and J 4 bases short, with 9 bases between. Germline lookup yields CDR1 GTSNPN and CDR2 SVGIG (reference sequence). This CDR3 has 13 residues. This CDR3 reads CAWRTDLNEKLFF. The CDR3 coding sequence is TGTGCCTGGAGGACGGACCTTAATGAAAAACTGTTTTTT.

This clonotype was seen a few times. A junction boundary mismatches the germline segment, possibly from a read error. The chain joins TRBV6-1 to TRBJ2-3; TRBD2 agrees at 12 bases. Looked up from germline, CDR1 is MNHNS and CDR2 is SASEGT. The CDR3 is made up of 15 amino acids. Written as DNA, the CDR3 is TGCGCCAGCAGTTCGACTAGCGGGAGTGCAGATACGCAGTATTTT. This translates into CASSSTSGSADTQYF.

In its sample, this clonotype was seen many times. This chain uses TRBV5-1 with TRBJ2-7, with 9 nucleotides matching TRBD1. Unmatched junction bases numbered 6, after V lost 1 base and J lost 4 bases. The CDR3 has 15 amino acids. Germline CDR1 reads SGHRS; CDR2 reads YFSETQ. The CDR3 DNA is TGCGCCAGCAGCTTGATCACAGGGGGCCGATACGAGCAGTACTTC. Amino acid sequence: CASSLITGGRYEQYF.

In its sample, this clonotype was seen many times. The V call is TRBV28, the J call TRBJ1-1; 7 bases fit TRBD1. J gave up 9 bases and V 4 bases, and 11 bases lay outside the gene matches. CDR1 is MDHEN, CDR2 SYDVKM, per germline. The CDR3 loop spans 14 amino acids. CDR3 coding DNA: TGTGCCAGCAGTTCCCCAATTTTGACAGGGAAAGCTTTCTTT. It yields the protein CASSSPILTGKAFF.

Of note for this clonotype: At one end, the junction sequence differs from germline, possibly due to a read error. The V call is TRBV7-7, the J call TRBJ2-1; D not certain. The CDR3 extends over 14 amino acids. Germline V gene sequence: CDR1 SSHAT, CDR2 FNYEAQ (reference sequence). The CDR3 DNA reads as TGTGCTAGCAGCTTGGGAACGTACGAGAATGAGCAGTTCTTC. Translation: CASSLGTYENEQFF.

This clonotype was counted ten times or more. The chain links TRBV19 to TRBJ2-1; no clear D gene. This CDR3 region has 13 residues. V shed 6 bases and J shed 7 bases, with 13 bases lying between them. Germline V gene sequence: CDR1 LNHDA, CDR2 SQIVND (reference sequence). The CDR3 region has the DNA TGTGCCAGTAGCCCCCCCAGCGTGAATGAGCAGTTCTTC. Translated, it gives CASSPPSVNEQFF.

This clonotype was observed at least ten times. The gene calls are TRBV19 and TRBJ1-3, with 8 nucleotides matching TRBD1. Germline CDR1 reads LNHDA; CDR2 reads SQIVND (reference sequence). The CDR3 sequence is 13 residues long. V lost 9 bases and J lost 8; bases outside the gene matches: 9. As DNA, the CDR3 is TGTGCCAGCGACCCGACAGGGGCGGACACCATATATTTT. This gives the protein CASDPTGADTIYF.

This clonotype was detected ten times or more. The V call is TRBV27, the J call TRBJ2-7; D is ambiguous. Trimming left V 6 bases short and J 4 bases short, with 16 bases between. The germline gives CDR1 MNHEY, CDR2 SMNVEV (reference sequence). The CDR3 loop spans 14 amino acids. The CDR3, as DNA: TGTGCCAGCAGCTCGGGCCTCGCGGCATACGAGCAGTACTTC. It codes for CASSSGLAAYEQYF.

This chain links TRBV7-9 with TRBJ1-1, with 10 bases identical to TRBD1. V trimming: 6 bases; J trimming: 5 bases; junction bases outside the gene matches: 3. Per the germline V gene, CDR1 is SEHNR and CDR2 is FQNEAQ (reference sequence). This CDR3 comprises 13 residues. Here the CDR3 DNA reads TGTGCCAGCAGACCGGACAGGGGGACTGAAGCTTTCTTT. Its protein product is CASRPDRGTEAFF.

This clonotype was recorded many times. The gene calls are TRBV19 and TRBJ1-1; TRBD1 matches at 12 bases. CDR1 is LNHDA, CDR2 SQIVND, per germline (reference sequence). Losses at the gene ends were 3 bases for V and 5 bases for J; bases not matched to a gene: 4. This CDR3 region has 15 residues. CDR3 residues: CASSMGQGARTEAFF. The CDR3 DNA reads TGTGCCAGTAGTATGGGACAGGGGGCGAGAACTGAAGCTTTCTTT.

This sequence joins TRBV20-1 and TRBJ1-1; D ambiguous. The ends were cut back, 2 bases at V and 2 bases at J, with 3 bases in the middle. The CDR3 has 11 amino acids. Germline CDR1 and CDR2: DFQATT and SNEGSKA (reference sequence). The CDR3 DNA follows: TGCAGTGCTAGAAAAAACACTGAAGCTTTCTTT. Protein sequence: CSARKNTEAFF.

The chain employs TRBV7-9 and TRBJ1-4; tentatively, D is TRBD1 (5 bases). The V gene's germline CDR1 is SEHNR and CDR2 FQNEAQ (reference sequence). This CDR3 is 15 amino acids long. Trimming removed 5 bases at V and 5 bases at J, with 15 bases between. CDR3 nucleotides: TGTGCCAGCAGCCAGGCCGGCAGGGCGAATGAAAAACTGTTTTTT. Protein product: CASSQAGRANEKLFF.

This clonotype occurred a few times. The chain combines TRBV7-9 with TRBJ2-2; D is unclear. Germline V gene data show CDR1 as SEHNR and CDR2 as FQNEAQ (reference sequence). V was shortened by 5 bases and J by 10 bases, with 8 bases between the two germline ends. The length of the CDR3 is 11 residues. The CDR3 is CASSRLEELFF. DNA of the CDR3: TGTGCCAGCAGCCGATTGGAGGAGCTGTTTTTT.

There are many counts of this clonotype. The V call is TRBV28, the J call TRBJ2-7; tentatively, D is TRBD1 or TRBD2 (5 bases each). V gave up 6 bases and J gave up 4 bases, with 19 bases separating them. The CDR3 length is 15 residues. CDR1 is MDHEN and CDR2 is SYDVKM in the germline V gene. The CDR3 loop reads CASSSSSGLLYEQYF. CDR3 DNA: TGTGCCAGCAGCTCATCGTCGGGGCTACTTTACGAGCAGTACTTC. Full variable domain (rest looked up from reference TRBV28 and TRBJ2-7): DVKVTQSSRYLVKRTGEKVFLECVQDMDHENMFWYRQDPGLGLRLIYFSYDVKMKEKGDIPEGYSVSREKKERFSLILESASTNQTSMYLCASSSSSGLLYEQYFGPGTRLTVT.

This clonotype has at least ten counts. The V call is TRBV29-1, the J call TRBJ1-1; TRBD1 matches at 9 bases. This CDR3 region has 12 residues. J gave up 4 bases and V 7 bases, and 4 bases lay outside the gene matches. Germline lookup yields CDR1 SQVTM and CDR2 ANQGSEA. The CDR3 coding sequence is TGCAGCGCTAGGACAGGGGCCACTGAAGCTTTCTTT. It translates to CSARTGATEAFF.

This clonotype was seen many times. The V call is TRBV15, the J call TRBJ2-4; D might be TRBD1 (6 bases). The CDR3 length is 17 residues. Germline-derived CDR1 and CDR2 are LNHNV and YYDKDF (reference sequence). V lost 1 base and J 0 bases, leaving 13 bases between the germline ends. In DNA form, the CDR3 reads TGTGCCACCAGCAGAGGGGGGCTAACAAAAGCCAAAAACATTCAGTACTTC. This codes for CATSRGGLTKAKNIQYF.

The chain couples TRBV11-1 to TRBJ1-1; 9 nucleotides align to TRBD1. Germline CDR1 reads SGHAT; CDR2 reads FQDESV (reference sequence). This CDR3 has 14 residues. Trimming took 1 base from V and 4 from J; bases not matched to a gene: 1. CDR3 loop: CASSLVQGATEAFF. CDR3 coding DNA: TGTGCCAGCAGCTTAGTACAGGGGGCCACTGAAGCTTTCTTT.

In its sample, this clonotype was seen many times. The chain employs TRBV2 and TRBJ2-1; TRBD2 matches 7 bases. The CDR3 is made up of 14 amino acids. V was pared by 8 bases and J by 3 bases, with 7 bases of the junction left unmatched. CDR1 and CDR2 (germline): SNHLY, FYNNEI. CDR3 sequence (DNA): TGTGCCAGCGGGTTGGGGGGGGACTACAATGAGCAGTTCTTC. Its translation: CASGLGGDYNEQFF. The full variable domain, rest sourced from reference TRBV2 and TRBJ2-1, is EPEVTQTPSHQVTQMGQEVILRCVPISNHLYFYWYRQILGQKVEFLVSFYNNEISEKSEIFDDQFSVERPDGSNFTLKIRSTKLEDSAMYFCASGLGGDYNEQFFGPGTRLTVL.

This clonotype was found many times. The rearrangement links TRBV11-2 to TRBJ2-5, with TRBD2 matching over 8 bases. CDR1 and CDR2 from the germline V gene are SGHAT and FQNNGV. Trimming cost V 6 bases and J 7 bases; bases outside gene matches: 10. The CDR3 totals 14 residues. CDR3 nucleotide sequence: TGTGCCAGCAGTTCGGCCGGGGGGGAGGCGACCCAGTACTTC. It encodes CASSSAGGEATQYF.

The V call is TRBV20-1, the J call TRBJ2-1; TRBD2 aligns across 8 bases. The V and J ends lost 0 bases and 9 bases, in that order; junction bases with no gene match: 13. Germline assignment: CDR1 DFQATT and CDR2 SNEGSKA (reference sequence). The length of the CDR3 is 16 residues. CDR3: CSARDLQRTSFAEQFF. CDR3 DNA sequence: TGCAGTGCTAGAGATCTCCAGAGGACTAGCTTCGCTGAGCAGTTCTTC.

The chain couples TRBV7-2 to TRBJ2-1; no definite D call. Trimming removed 5 bases at V and 0 bases at J, with 11 bases between. Germline V CDR1 and CDR2: SGHTA, FQGNSA. The CDR3 spans 15 residues. The CDR3 region has the DNA TGTGCCAGCAGCGCTACTTGGAGCTCCTACAATGAGCAGTTCTTC. Translating it yields CASSATWSSYNEQFF.

This clonotype was seen ten or more times. J is TRBJ2-1 and V is TRBV24-1; D gene unclear. Trimming removed 7 bases from V and 0 bases from J, with 9 bases in between. This CDR3 region has 14 residues. Germline V gene sequence: CDR1 KGHDR, CDR2 SFDVKD. CDR3 DNA sequence: TGTGCCACCAGCCTCGGAAGCTCCTACAATGAGCAGTTCTTC. The encoded protein is CATSLGSSYNEQFF.

This clonotype was seen at least ten times. The chain is built from TRBV6-2 or TRBV6-3 and TRBJ2-5, with 7 bases aligning to TRBD1. J gave up 4 bases and V 6 bases, and 8 bases lay outside the gene matches. The CDR3 covers 14 residues. Germline-derived CDR1 and CDR2 are MNHEY and SVGEGT. In nucleotides, the CDR3 is TGTGCCAGCAGAAAGGTTCGGGACAGAGAGACCCAGTACTTC. Translating gives CASRKVRDRETQYF.

This clonotype has a single count. V gene TRBV9 combines with J gene TRBJ2-3, with 14 bases identical to TRBD2. CDR3 length equals 14 residues. CDR1 is SGDLS and CDR2 is YYNGEE in the germline V gene. The ends lost 3 bases at V and 13 bases at J; junction bases unmatched: 7. The CDR3 sequence: CASSGRLAGGQEYF. The CDR3 bases are TGTGCCAGCAGCGGAAGACTAGCGGGAGGGCAGGAGTATTTT. Drawing the rest from reference TRBV9 and TRBJ2-3, the complete variable domain is DSGVTQTPKHLITATGQRVTLRCSPRSGDLSVYWYQQSLDQGLQFLIQYYNGEERAKGNILERFSAQQFPDLHSELNLSSLELGDSALYFCASSGRLAGGQEYFGPGTRLTVL.

This clonotype was counted many times. The chain has TRBV11-2 and TRBJ2-3; D is unclear. The V gene lost 3 bases and the J gene lost 2 bases, with 12 bases spanning the gap. Germline CDR1 is SGHAT and CDR2 is FQNNGV. There are 15 residues in the CDR3. The CDR3 spells CASSLSGDTTDTQYF. The CDR3 DNA reads as TGTGCCAGCAGCTTGAGTGGGGATACCACAGATACGCAGTATTTT.

This clonotype was seen many times. This chain uses TRBV12-3 or TRBV12-4 with TRBJ1-5; D is unclear. This CDR3 is 16 amino acids long. V dropped 6 bases and J dropped 0 bases, with 15 bases sitting between them. The CDR3 nucleotides are TGTGCCAGCAGCCCCCAGGTCGGGTATAGCAATCAGCCCCAGCATTTT. This gives the protein CASSPQVGYSNQPQHF.

This clonotype has ten or more counts. The V and J genes are TRBV5-1 and TRBJ2-7; D might be TRBD2 (6 bases). Germline-derived CDR1 and CDR2 are SGHRS and YFSETQ. V was shortened by 1 base and J by 3 bases, with 11 bases between the two germline ends. The length of the CDR3 is 14 residues. In DNA, the CDR3 is TGCGCCAGCAGCTTGACCCTGGGGGGCTACGAGCAGTACTTC. It is translated as CASSLTLGGYEQYF.

Details on this clonotype: Being one base from a much bigger clone, this may be a read error. The chain uses TRBV20-1 and TRBJ2-7, with TRBD2 matching 7 bases. J was trimmed by 2 bases and V by 4 bases; bases with no gene match: 11. Germline lookup yields CDR1 DFQATT and CDR2 SNEGSKA (reference sequence). The CDR3 has 15 amino acids. The CDR3 nucleotides are TGCAGTGCTAATAGGGAGGGCCCTCCCCCCTACGAGCAGTACTTC. Protein sequence: CSANREGPPPYEQYF.